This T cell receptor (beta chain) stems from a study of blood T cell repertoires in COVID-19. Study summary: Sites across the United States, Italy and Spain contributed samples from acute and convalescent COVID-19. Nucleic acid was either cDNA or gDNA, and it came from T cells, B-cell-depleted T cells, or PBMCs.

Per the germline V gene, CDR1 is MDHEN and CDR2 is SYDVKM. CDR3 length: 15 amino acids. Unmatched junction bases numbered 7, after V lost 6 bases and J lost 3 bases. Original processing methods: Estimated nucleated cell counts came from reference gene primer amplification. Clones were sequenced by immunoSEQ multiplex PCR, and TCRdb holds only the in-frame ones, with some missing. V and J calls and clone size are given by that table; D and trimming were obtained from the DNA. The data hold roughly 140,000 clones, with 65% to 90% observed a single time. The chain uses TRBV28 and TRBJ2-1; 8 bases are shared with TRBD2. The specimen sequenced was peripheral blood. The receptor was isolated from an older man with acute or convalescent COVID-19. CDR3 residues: CASSPGLVVYNEQFF. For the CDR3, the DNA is TGTGCCAGCAGCCCGGGACTAGTAGTCTACAATGAGCAGTTCTTC.